A selection of T cell receptor beta chains follows, all from one sample in a study of identical twins. TCRdb used MiXCR to reprocess the 5' RACE reads, holding one entry per CDR3 protein. The profile shows 450,000 or so distinct CDR3 sequences, roughly an eighth of them singletons. These same data were also listed under a study on yellow fever vaccine responses in identical twins.

Sequenced input: CD4+ T cells sorted from blood. The receptors stem from a woman in her late teens or twenties in good health. CDR3s include the opening cysteine and the closing phenylalanine or tryptophan. The order of the fields is D gene, J gene, clone size, V gene, CDR3 protein, CDR3 DNA. A D gene is named only where the DNA matches it firmly. Some rows mark clone size as missing; the rest say once, few, many or name a class of expanded clone.

TRBD2 | TRBJ2-7 | few | TRBV20-1 | CSATFSGSPYEQYF | TGCAGTGCTACCTTTAGCGGGAGCCCCTACGAGCAGTACTTC
NA | TRBJ2-1 | NA | TRBV18 | CASSTSNNEQFF | TGTGCCAGCTCAACCTCGAACAATGAGCAGTTCTTC
NA | TRBJ2-2 | NA | TRBV12-3/TRBV12-4 | CAAHARAGTGELFF | TGTGCCGCCCACGCGAGGGCGGGCACCGGGGAGCTGTTTTTT
NA | TRBJ1-1 | NA | TRBV10-3 | CAISPSMDKADAFF | TGTGCCATCAGCCCTTCCATGGACAAGGCAGACGCTTTCTTT
TRBD1 | TRBJ2-2 | NA | TRBV20-1 | CSARDTRTGNTGELFF | TGCAGTGCTAGAGATACGCGGACAGGGAACACCGGGGAGCTGTTTTTT
TRBD2 | TRBJ2-1 | few | TRBV20-1 | CSAEGLAGVNEQFF | TGCAGTGCTGAGGGACTAGCGGGGGTCAATGAGCAGTTCTTC
TRBD2 | TRBJ2-3 | few | TRBV7-2 | CASSLTSGRGRADTQYF | TGTGCCAGCAGCTTAACTAGCGGGAGAGGTAGGGCAGATACGCAGTATTTT
TRBD1 | TRBJ1-1 | few | TRBV4-2 | CASSQASQGGTEAFF | TGTGCCAGCAGCCAAGCCTCACAGGGGGGCACTGAAGCTTTCTTT
NA | TRBJ1-6 | many | TRBV5-1 | CASSSQGPTNSPLHF | TGCGCCAGCAGCTCCCAGGGACCTACGAATTCACCCCTCCACTTT
NA | TRBJ2-7 | NA | TRBV4-1 | CASSRDGTSSYEQYF | TGCGCCAGCAGCCGGGACGGGACGAGCTCCTACGAGCAGTACTTC
NA | TRBJ2-4 | NA | TRBV6-1 | CASSQTGLAKNIQYF | TGTGCCAGCAGTCAAACAGGTTTAGCCAAAAACATTCAGTACTTC
NA | TRBJ2-4 | few | TRBV27 | CASTEVGRKAKNIQYF | TGTGCCAGCACTGAAGTTGGTAGGAAAGCCAAAAACATTCAGTACTTC
NA | TRBJ2-1 | NA | TRBV20-1 | CSARVSARGYEQFF | TGCAGTGCTAGAGTTTCTGCCAGGGGCTATGAGCAGTTCTTC
NA | TRBJ2-5 | few | TRBV4-2 | CASSQDSAGQETQYF | TGTGCCAGCAGCCAAGATTCGGCGGGCCAAGAGACCCAGTACTTC
NA | TRBJ2-5 | NA | TRBV6-5 | CASSYRVDPTSQETQYF | TGTGCCAGCAGTTATCGGGTAGACCCAACTTCTCAAGAGACCCAGTACTTC
TRBD1 | TRBJ2-7 | NA | TRBV2 | CASSDGDRAEQYF | TGTGCCAGCAGTGATGGCGACAGGGCCGAGCAGTACTTC
TRBD2 | TRBJ2-3 | many | TRBV6-1 | CASSRGGGTDTQYF | TGTGCCAGCAGCCGGGGGGGGGGCACAGATACGCAGTATTTT
TRBD2 | TRBJ2-7 | NA | TRBV7-9 | CASSLQAGGRNEQYF | TGTGCCAGCAGCTTACAAGCGGGAGGAAGGAACGAGCAGTACTTC
NA | TRBJ2-1 | few | TRBV11-2 | CASSPRGLARTGNEQFF | TGTGCCAGCAGCCCCCGGGGGCTAGCGAGGACTGGTAATGAGCAGTTCTTC
TRBD2 | TRBJ2-3 | few | TRBV12-3/TRBV12-4 | CASSIPRPSGVTDTQYF | TGTGCCAGCAGTATCCCCCGGCCTAGCGGGGTCACAGATACGCAGTATTTT
NA | TRBJ1-5 | few | TRBV20-1 | CSARDGGRQPQHF | TGCAGTGCTAGAGATGGGGGGCGGCAGCCCCAGCATTTT
TRBD2 | TRBJ2-3 | few | TRBV20-1 | CSATQGASGGDTQYF | TGCAGTGCAACCCAGGGTGCTAGCGGGGGGGACACGCAGTATTTT
TRBD2 | TRBJ2-5 | NA | TRBV7-2 | CASSSGGSETQYF | TGTGCCAGCAGCTCCGGGGGGTCTGAGACCCAGTACTTC
TRBD2 | TRBJ2-7 | NA | TRBV6-2/TRBV6-3 | CASSQTSGSTYEQYF | TGTGCCAGCAGTCAGACTAGCGGGAGCACCTACGAGCAGTACTTC